This passage covers 10 T cell receptor beta chains from one sample sequenced in a study of blood T cell repertoires in COVID-19. This table comes from immunoSEQ multiplex PCR, and its TCRdb copy is limited to in-frame clones, with some not included. The sample lists approximately 170,000 clones; around 82% were seen once. Sample: PBMCs or T cells enriched from blood (not recorded which). The receptors derive from a man between 35 and 55 years old who had recovered from COVID-19.

V is TRBV5-1 and J is TRBJ2-7; 11 nucleotides match TRBD1. The V gene end was trimmed by 0 bases and the J gene end by 1 base; junction bases not matched to a gene: 3. Germline V CDR1 and CDR2: SGHRS, YFSETQ. This CDR3 is built from 16 residues. CDR3 in DNA: TGCGCCAGCAGCTTGGGCGGGACAGGGGGGTCCTACGAGCAGTACTTC. Protein: CASSLGGTGGSYEQYF.

J is TRBJ1-5 and V is TRBV6-5; the D gene is possibly TRBD1 (5 bases). Trimming removed 7 bases from V and 7 bases from J, with 17 bases in between. Germline values: CDR1 MNHEY, CDR2 SVGAGI. This CDR3 is 14 amino acids long. DNA of the CDR3: TGTGCCAGCAATAAGGACATCCCCGAGCAGCCCCAGCATTTT. Translation gives CASNKDIPEQPQHF.

This clone has a handful of counts. The gene calls are TRBV19 and TRBJ2-1; 8 bases map to TRBD2. Trimming removed 11 bases from V and 4 bases from J; junction bases left unmatched: 13. CDR1 is LNHDA, CDR2 SQIVND, per germline (reference sequence). The CDR3 spans 15 residues. CDR3 protein: CASNPGGALYNEQFF. In DNA, the CDR3 is TGTGCCTCTAATCCCGGGGGGGCCCTATACAATGAGCAGTTCTTC.

In this sample, this clone turned up a few times. The V and J genes are TRBV5-4 and TRBJ1-5; D not resolved. V was clipped by 4 bases and J by 7 bases, with 18 bases between them. This CDR3 is built from 15 residues. Germline V gene lookup returns CDR1 SGHNT and CDR2 YYREEE (reference sequence). The CDR3 DNA reads TGTGCCAGCAGCCCCGATCCGTCGGGAGGACAGCCCCAGCATTTT. The encoded protein is CASSPDPSGGQPQHF.

This sequence joins TRBV5-1 and TRBJ2-7; 9 bases line up with TRBD1. Germline CDR1 is SGHRS and CDR2 is YFSETQ. The ends lost 7 bases at V and 6 bases at J; junction bases unmatched: 11. The CDR3 is made up of 14 amino acids. CDR3 sequence: CASLTGTGSSEQYF. CDR3 bases: TGCGCCAGCTTAACCGGGACAGGGTCATCCGAGCAGTACTTC. Based on the CDR3 plus reference TRBV5-1 and TRBJ2-7, the full variable domain is KAGVTQTPRYLIKTRGQQVTLSCSPISGHRSVSWYQQTPGQGLQFLFEYFSETQRNKGNFPGRFSGRQFSNSRSEMNVSTLELGDSALYLCASLTGTGSSEQYFGPGTRLTVT.

Only one count was recorded for this clone. This sequence joins TRBV7-9 and TRBJ1-1; a weak D match, TRBD1 (6 bases). This CDR3 contains 13 residues. Looked up from germline, CDR1 is SEHNR and CDR2 is FQNEAQ (reference sequence). Trimming took off 11 bases at V and 8 bases at J, with 21 bases between the two ends. The chain's CDR3 is CAQSPGQTREAFF. The CDR3 DNA follows: TGTGCCCAGAGCCCCGGACAGACGCGGGAAGCTTTCTTT.

V usage is TRBV6-5 and J usage is TRBJ1-2; 9 bases are shared with TRBD1. Per the germline V gene, CDR1 is MNHEY and CDR2 is SVGAGI. The length of the CDR3 is 13 residues. Trimming at V came to 8 bases and at J to 5 bases, leaving 6 bases not matched to a gene. For the CDR3, the DNA is TGTGCCAGCCATACAGGGGGCGGGTATGGCTACACCTTC. Protein sequence: CASHTGGGYGYTF.

The CDR3 loop is CATSGTSGQETQYF. Here the CDR3 DNA reads TGTGCCACCTCCGGGACTAGCGGCCAAGAGACCCAGTACTTC. The rearrangement links TRBV10-3 to TRBJ2-5; 11 nucleotides match TRBD2. Trimming removed 10 bases from V and 1 base from J; junction bases left unmatched: 5. Germline V lookup: CDR1 ENHRY, CDR2 SYGVKD. CDR3 length: 14 amino acids.

The sample holds a few counts of this clone. The chain is built from TRBV11-3 and TRBJ2-6; 7 nucleotides line up with TRBD2. The CDR3 totals 17 residues. J gave up 2 bases and V 1 base, and 5 bases lay outside the gene matches. CDR1 is SGHNT, CDR2 YENEEA, per germline. The CDR3 here is CASSLVMGLPGANVLTF. The CDR3 bases are TGTGCCAGCAGCTTAGTAATGGGACTACCTGGGGCCAACGTCCTGACTTTC.

The chain carries TRBV7-9 and TRBJ2-5; 7 positions match TRBD1. Germline assignment: CDR1 SEHNR and CDR2 FQNEAQ (reference sequence). The CDR3 runs 16 residues. With 3 bases clipped from V and 2 bases from J, the junction kept 9 bases outside the gene matches. In nucleotides, the CDR3 is TGTGCCAGCAGCTTTTGGACAGGCCTAGAACAAGAGACCCAGTACTTC. The encoded protein is CASSFWTGLEQETQYF. The variable domain in full, with the rest retrieved from reference TRBV7-9 and TRBJ2-5, is DTGVSQNPRHKITKRGQNVTFRCDPISEHNRLYWYRQTLGQGPEFLTYFQNEAQLEKSRLLSDRFSAERPKGSFSTLEIQRTEQGDSAMYLCASSFWTGLEQETQYFGPGTRLLVL.